This T cell receptor (beta chain) is from a study of shared clonotypes between healthy human individuals. Assay used: immunoSEQ multiplex PCR; TCRdb lists only in-frame clones, some missing. This table has about 600,000 clones, roughly 79% appearing once. V shed 1 base and J shed 2 bases, with 12 bases lying between them. The CDR3 runs to 16 residues. Germline loops: CDR1 SGHTA, CDR2 FQGNSA. The specimen was PBMCs. This clonotype originated in a woman aged 40 to 50 in good health. Some clones in this sample may be carry-over from other donors' samples. V gene TRBV7-2 combines with J gene TRBJ1-3; D is perhaps TRBD1 (5 bases). The CDR3 coding sequence is TGTGCCAGCAGCTTAGTGGGGCCAGGGCCTGGAAACACCATATATTTT. Translation gives CASSLVGPGPGNTIYF. The variable domain in full, with the rest retrieved from reference TRBV7-2 and TRBJ1-3, is GAGVSQSPSNKVTEKGKDVELRCDPISGHTALYWYRQSLGQGLEFLIYFQGNSAPDKSGLPSDRFSAERTGGSVSTLTIQRTQQEDSAVYLCASSLVGPGPGNTIYFGEGSWLTVV.